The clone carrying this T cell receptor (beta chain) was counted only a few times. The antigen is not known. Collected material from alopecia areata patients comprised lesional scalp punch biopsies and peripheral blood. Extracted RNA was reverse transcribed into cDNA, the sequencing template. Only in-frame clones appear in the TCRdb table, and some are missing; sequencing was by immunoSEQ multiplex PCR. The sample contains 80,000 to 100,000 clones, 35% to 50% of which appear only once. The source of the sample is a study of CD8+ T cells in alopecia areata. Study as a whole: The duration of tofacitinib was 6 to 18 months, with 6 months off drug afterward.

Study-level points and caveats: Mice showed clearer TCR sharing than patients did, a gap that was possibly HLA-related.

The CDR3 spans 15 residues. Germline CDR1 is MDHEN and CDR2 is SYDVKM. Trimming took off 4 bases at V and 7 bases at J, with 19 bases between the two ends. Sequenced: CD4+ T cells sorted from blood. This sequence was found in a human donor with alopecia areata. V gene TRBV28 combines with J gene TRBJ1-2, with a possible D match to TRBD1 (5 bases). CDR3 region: CASSSNGGNSAGYTF. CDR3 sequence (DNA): TGTGCCAGCAGTTCCAACGGGGGAAATTCGGCTGGCTACACCTTC.